This paragraph reports one TCR beta chain. Its target is unknown. The data stem from a study of shared clonotypes between healthy human individuals. Study-level results: About 5% of naive CD4 clonotypes were shared across four donors.

Every donor was a Caucasian adult from Nashville, Tennessee. The DNA input per sorted-subset replicate PCR was 200 to 250 ng, corresponding to some 30,000 T cell genomes. Generated by immunoSEQ multiplex PCR, the TCRdb table keeps only in-frame clones and is missing some. The data contain roughly 2 million clones, 95% of them singletons. This CDR3 has 15 residues. V was trimmed by 3 bases and J by 9 bases, leaving 15 bases between them. Germline-derived CDR1 and CDR2 are MDHEN and SYDVKM. The chain couples TRBV28 to TRBJ1-6; D call uncertain. The TCR comes from a young man in good health. The sequenced material came from naive CD4+ T cells sorted from blood. The subset was: CD45RA+ positively selected. CDR3 in amino acids: CASSFDPGSSSPLHF. For the CDR3, the DNA is TGTGCCAGCAGTTTTGATCCCGGGAGTAGTTCACCCCTCCACTTT.